This T cell receptor beta chain was captured in a study of cytomegalovirus exposure and HLA in healthy donors. Background on the study: The same platform used for the 500 to 850 first-cohort repertoires was also used for the 120 validation repertoires, as a later analysis reported. General study findings and limits: Cytomegalovirus-associated status was assigned to fewer than 200 TCR beta chains. Most sequenced TCRs were rare (though some public TCRs occurred in many donors). Reportedly, cytomegalovirus status was diagnosed with high sensitivity and specificity.

The germline CDR1 and CDR2 sequences are SGHAT and FQNNGV. The CDR3 consists of 15 residues. The J segment lost 4 bases and the V segment lost 0 bases, leaving 3 bases of the junction unmatched. Sequencing used immunoSEQ multiplex PCR; TCRdb keeps in-frame clones, though not all of them. There are some 170,000 clones in the sample; approximately 87% occur only once, and about 1.5% lies in the top ten. Points on this clone: The antigen remains undetermined.

The TCR sequence derives from a woman aged 25 to 39 in good health and CMV-seronegative. J is TRBJ2-1 and V is TRBV11-2, with 7 bases that match TRBD1. Sequencing input: PBMCs. Written as DNA, the CDR3 is TGTGCCAGCAGCTTAGAGCCAGGGGGTTACAATGAGCAGTTCTTC. Translating it yields CASSLEPGGYNEQFF.